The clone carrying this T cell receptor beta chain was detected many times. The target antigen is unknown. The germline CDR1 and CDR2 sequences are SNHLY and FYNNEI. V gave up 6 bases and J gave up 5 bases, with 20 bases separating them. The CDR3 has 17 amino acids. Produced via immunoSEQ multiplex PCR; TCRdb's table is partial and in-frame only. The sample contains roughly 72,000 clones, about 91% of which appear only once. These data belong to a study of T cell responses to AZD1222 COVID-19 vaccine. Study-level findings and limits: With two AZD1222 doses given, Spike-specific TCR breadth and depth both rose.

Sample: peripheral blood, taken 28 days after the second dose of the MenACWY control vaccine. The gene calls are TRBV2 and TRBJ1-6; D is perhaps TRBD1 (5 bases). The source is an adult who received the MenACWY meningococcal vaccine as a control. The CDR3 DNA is TGTGCCAGCAGGCGACGGGGACCCGTGCAAGATAATTCACCCCTCCACTTT. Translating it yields CASRRRGPVQDNSPLHF.